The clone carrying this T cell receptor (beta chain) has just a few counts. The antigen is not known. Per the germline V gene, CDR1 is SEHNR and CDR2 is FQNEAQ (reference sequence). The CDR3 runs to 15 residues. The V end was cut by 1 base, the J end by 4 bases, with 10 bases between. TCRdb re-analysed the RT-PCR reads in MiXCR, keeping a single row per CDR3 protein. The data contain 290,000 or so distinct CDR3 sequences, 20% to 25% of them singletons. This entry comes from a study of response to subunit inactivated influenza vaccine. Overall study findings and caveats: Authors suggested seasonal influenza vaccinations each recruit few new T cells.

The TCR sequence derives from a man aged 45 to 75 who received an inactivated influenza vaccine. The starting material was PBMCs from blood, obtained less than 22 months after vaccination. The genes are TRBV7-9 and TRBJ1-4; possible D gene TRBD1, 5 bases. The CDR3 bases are TGTGCCAGCAGCTTAGAGGGGACGGGTAATGAAAAACTGTTTTTT. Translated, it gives CASSLEGTGNEKLFF.